Each of the 26 T cell receptor beta chains below was sequenced from the same sample in a study of blood T cell repertoires in COVID-19. Profiled with immunoSEQ multiplex PCR; TCRdb holds only in-frame clones, not every one. The sample holds about 200,000 clones, approximately 87% seen once. The sample comprised peripheral blood. Receptors were obtained from a man aged 55 to 70 who had recovered from COVID-19.

In this sample, this clone turned up a few times. The chain has TRBV6-6 and TRBJ1-2, with D uncertain. CDR1 is MNHNY, CDR2 SVGAGI, per germline (reference sequence). This CDR3 comprises 17 residues. The V end lost 5 bases, the J end lost 0 bases, and 19 bases lay between the germline ends. CDR3: CASSRKLTGEANYGYTF. CDR3 DNA: TGTGCCAGCAGTCGGAAACTGACGGGAGAAGCTAACTATGGCTACACCTTC.

This clone turned up a few times. The CDR3 protein is CASSIEGARRGNTEAFF. CDR3 sequence (DNA): TGTGCCAGTAGTATAGAAGGGGCGAGAAGGGGTAACACTGAAGCTTTCTTT. The chain uses TRBV19 and TRBJ1-1, with D maybe TRBD1 (5 bases). The V end lost 0 bases, the J end lost 2 bases, and 16 bases lay between the germline ends. The CDR3 has 17 residues. The V gene's germline CDR1 is LNHDA and CDR2 SQIVND (reference sequence).

The chain joins TRBV7-9 to TRBJ2-4; possible D gene TRBD2, 6 bases. The CDR3 contains 16 residues. Per the germline V gene, CDR1 is SEHNR and CDR2 is FQNEAQ (reference sequence). V lost 1 base, J lost 4 bases, and 14 bases lay in between. CDR3 sequence (DNA): TGTGCCAGCAGCTTAGTGTTTGGTAGCGGAAAAAACATTCAGTACTTC. Translated, it gives CASSLVFGSGKNIQYF.

This clone has only one observation. This chain connects TRBV11-2 to TRBJ2-3, with 7 bases lining up with TRBD2. Germline V CDR1 and CDR2: SGHAT, FQNNGV. The CDR3 extends over 13 amino acids. The J segment lost 10 bases and the V segment lost 2 bases, leaving 6 bases of the junction unmatched. The CDR3 nucleotides read TGTGCCAGCAGCTTATCTGTCACTAGCGCGCAGTATTTT. Its translation: CASSLSVTSAQYF.

The chain is built from TRBV3-1 (or the pseudogene TRBV3-2) and TRBJ1-1; the D is unclear. Germline values: CDR1 LGHDT, CDR2 YNNKEL (reference sequence). The CDR3 extends over 13 amino acids. V shed 6 bases and J shed 1 base, with 9 bases lying between them. This CDR3 reads CASSSTGNTEAFF. CDR3 nucleotides: TGTGCCAGCAGTTCCACCGGGAACACTGAAGCTTTCTTT.

The CDR3 nucleotides are TGTGCCAGTAGTATCCCCGGACTTGACTATGAGCAGTTCTTC. Protein product: CASSIPGLDYEQFF. The chain has TRBV19 and TRBJ2-1, with D perhaps matching TRBD2 (5 bases). Germline V gives CDR1 LNHDA, CDR2 SQIVND (reference sequence). The CDR3 runs to 14 residues. Trimming stripped 3 bases from V and 8 bases from J, with 14 bases between.

V gene TRBV19 combines with J gene TRBJ2-7, with D uncertain. V was cut by 1 base and J by 6 bases, with 10 bases left in between. Per germline, CDR1 LNHDA and CDR2 SQIVND (reference sequence). This CDR3 has 13 amino acids. The CDR3 coding sequence is TGTGCCAGTAGTATAGTAGGCGGCTCCGAGCAGTACTTC. Protein sequence: CASSIVGGSEQYF.

The gene calls are TRBV7-9 and TRBJ1-5; the D is unclear. Trimming shortened V by 1 base and J by 3 bases, and 13 bases separated the two germline ends. The CDR3 is made up of 16 amino acids. The germline gives CDR1 SEHNR, CDR2 FQNEAQ (reference sequence). The chain's CDR3 is CASSLVVPGNNQPQHF. CDR3 nucleotide sequence: TGTGCCAGCAGCTTAGTTGTACCGGGGAACAATCAGCCCCAGCATTTT.

The CDR3 bases are TGTGCCATCAGTAAACAGCCAACTAATGAAAAACTGTTTTTT. The encoded protein is CAISKQPTNEKLFF. The chain is built from TRBV10-3 and TRBJ1-4, with no clear D. V gave up 5 bases and J gave up 0 bases, with 7 bases separating them. Per the germline V gene, CDR1 is ENHRY and CDR2 is SYGVKD. This CDR3 is built from 14 residues.

The chain joins TRBV18 to TRBJ2-1; the D gene is possibly TRBD1 (6 bases). Germline V lookup: CDR1 KGHSH, CDR2 LQKENI. The CDR3 extends over 15 amino acids. Deletions cut 0 bases from V and 8 bases from J, with 14 bases between. CDR3 in amino acids: CASSPPARRGDEQFF. The CDR3 nucleotides are TGTGCCAGCTCACCACCGGCGCGCAGGGGTGATGAGCAGTTCTTC.

The chain joins TRBV15 to TRBJ2-7, with D tentatively TRBD1 (6 bases). CDR1 and CDR2 (germline): LNHNV, YYDKDF (reference sequence). This CDR3 has 15 residues. The ends were cut back, 5 bases at V and 0 bases at J, with 14 bases in the middle. CDR3 region: CATSLGRDISYEQYF. CDR3 DNA sequence: TGTGCCACCAGCCTTGGTCGGGACATCTCCTACGAGCAGTACTTC. Variable domain in full (rest from reference TRBV15 and TRBJ2-7): DAMVIQNPRYQVTQFGKPVTLSCSQTLNHNVMYWYQQKSSQAPKLLFHYYDKDFNNEADTPDNFQSRRPNTSFCFLDIRSPGLGDTAMYLCATSLGRDISYEQYFGPGTRLTVT.

The V call is TRBV4-1, the J call TRBJ1-5; D remains unclear. In germline, CDR1 is MGHRA, CDR2 YSYEKL. The CDR3 spans 16 residues. The V end was cut by 3 bases, the J end by 2 bases, with 14 bases between. CDR3 nucleotides: TGCGCCAGCAGCCATGCCGGGGTCATTGGCAATCAGCCCCAGCATTTT. It yields the protein CASSHAGVIGNQPQHF.

The chain recombines TRBV7-8 with TRBJ2-2; 8 nucleotides line up with TRBD2. The CDR3 spans 15 residues. Trimming at V came to 7 bases and at J to 8 bases, leaving 12 bases not matched to a gene. CDR1 and CDR2 (germline): SGHVS, FQNEAQ. The CDR3 here is CASKPGLGGVGELFF. The CDR3 DNA follows: TGTGCCAGCAAACCGGGACTAGGTGGAGTGGGGGAGCTGTTTTTT. Using reference TRBV7-8 and TRBJ2-2 for the parts outside the CDR3, the full variable domain is GAGVSQSPRYKVAKRGQDVALRCDPISGHVSLFWYQQALGQGPEFLTYFQNEAQLDKSGLPSDRFFAERPEGSVSTLKIQRTQQEDSAVYLCASKPGLGGVGELFFGEGSRLTVL.

The genes are TRBV3-1 (or the pseudogene TRBV3-2) and TRBJ1-3; D is ambiguous. CDR3 length: 14 amino acids. Germline lookup yields CDR1 LGHDT and CDR2 YNNKEL (reference sequence). The ends were cut back, 3 bases at V and 5 bases at J, with 11 bases in the middle. CDR3 loop: CASSHSRLRNTIYF. The CDR3, as DNA: TGTGCCAGCAGCCATTCGCGTTTGAGAAACACCATATATTTT.

The chain has TRBV28 and TRBJ1-2; D ambiguous. The CDR3 is 13 amino acids. The ends were cut back, 5 bases at V and 5 bases at J, with 12 bases in the middle. Per germline, CDR1 MDHEN and CDR2 SYDVKM. This chain's CDR3 is CASSAHRSYGYTF. In nucleotides, the CDR3 is TGTGCCAGCAGTGCGCACAGAAGTTATGGCTACACCTTC.

The V and J genes are TRBV28 and TRBJ1-1; the match to TRBD1 covers 11 bases. This CDR3 spans 14 amino acids. V shed 3 bases and J 10 bases; nucleotides not matched to a gene: 7. Germline values: CDR1 MDHEN, CDR2 SYDVKM. CDR3 residues: CASSFGTGGARAFF. In DNA form, the CDR3 reads TGTGCCAGCAGTTTTGGGACAGGGGGGGCCCGAGCTTTCTTT.

Only a few counts were recorded for this clone. The J gene is TRBJ1-2, the V gene TRBV6-5, with 8 bases that match TRBD1. Germline V gene sequence: CDR1 MNHEY, CDR2 SVGAGI. V lost 0 bases, J lost 8 bases, and 5 bases stayed unmatched. The CDR3 has 14 amino acids. The CDR3 is CASSYSQGVRGYTF. The CDR3 coding sequence is TGTGCCAGCAGTTACTCACAGGGGGTTCGGGGCTACACCTTC.

This sequence joins TRBV4-3 and TRBJ2-4, with 9 bases that match TRBD2. Per the germline V gene, CDR1 is LGHNA and CDR2 is YSLEER. V was pared by 1 base and J by 6 bases, with 4 bases of the junction left unmatched. The CDR3 contains 15 residues. CDR3 region: CASSQVGAGGNIQYF. DNA of the CDR3: TGCGCCAGCAGCCAAGTAGGAGCGGGGGGAAACATTCAGTACTTC.

The rearrangement joins TRBV5-1 to TRBJ2-5; TRBD1 matches 10 bases. The CDR3 has 15 residues. V shed 1 base, J shed 3 bases, and the junction held 3 bases outside the gene matches. Germline lookup yields CDR1 SGHRS and CDR2 YFSETQ. CDR3 nucleotides: TGCGCCAGCAGCTTGACCGGGACAGGGGAAGAGACCCAGTACTTC. This sequence encodes CASSLTGTGEETQYF.

The chain recombines TRBV11-3 with TRBJ2-5; 7 nucleotides match TRBD1. This CDR3 has 14 residues. J was trimmed by 2 bases and V by 0 bases; bases with no gene match: 0. Germline lookup yields CDR1 SGHNT and CDR2 YENEEA. The chain's CDR3 is CASSLDRGQETQYF. The CDR3 nucleotides are TGTGCCAGCAGCTTAGACAGGGGGCAAGAGACCCAGTACTTC.

This clone was seen a handful of times. The V call is TRBV6-5, the J call TRBJ2-5, with 12 positions matching TRBD2. The CDR3 has 15 residues. Germline V gene sequence: CDR1 MNHEY, CDR2 SVGAGI. V was pared by 7 bases and J by 3 bases, with 6 bases of the junction left unmatched. CDR3 bases: TGTGCCAGCAAAGGCCTAGCGGGGGGGGAAGAGACCCAGTACTTC. Its protein is CASKGLAGGEETQYF.

This clone appeared a few times. This chain links TRBV6-5 with TRBJ1-6; the match to TRBD1 covers 9 bases. The CDR3 spans 16 residues. V gave up 0 bases and J gave up 10 bases; unmatched junction bases: 7. Germline V lookup: CDR1 MNHEY, CDR2 SVGAGI. In DNA form, the CDR3 reads TGTGCCAGCAGTTACTCAACCGGGACAGGGCCCTCACCCCTCCACTTT. Translation gives CASSYSTGTGPSPLHF.

The chain is built from TRBV5-1 and TRBJ2-3; possible D gene TRBD1, 6 bases. Deletions cut 0 bases from V and 0 bases from J, with 11 bases between. The germline gives CDR1 SGHRS, CDR2 YFSETQ. The CDR3 length is 16 residues. CDR3 bases: TGCGCCAGCAGCTTGGGGGGGCAGGGAAGCACAGATACGCAGTATTTT. It codes for CASSLGGQGSTDTQYF.

CDR3 region: CASSSPGPQPQHF. The CDR3 DNA sequence: TGTGCCAGCAGTTCCCCAGGGCCCCAGCCCCAGCATTTT. V and J are TRBV6-2 or TRBV6-3 and TRBJ1-5; the D gene is possibly TRBD1 (5 bases). Germline V gene sequence: CDR1 MNHEY, CDR2 SVGEGT. There are 13 residues in the CDR3. V was pared by 4 bases and J by 7 bases, with 11 bases between.

The chain recombines TRBV3-1 (or the pseudogene TRBV3-2) with TRBJ1-6; D is unresolved. The CDR3 contains 13 residues. The germline CDR1 and CDR2 sequences are LGHDT and YNNKEL (reference sequence). The V and J ends lost 5 bases and 7 bases respectively, with 9 bases between them. The CDR3 here is CASSWSGNSPLHF. DNA of the CDR3: TGTGCCAGCAGCTGGAGTGGAAATTCACCCCTCCACTTT.

The rearrangement joins TRBV6-5 to TRBJ1-5, with TRBD1 matching 7 bases. This CDR3 is built from 14 residues. V was clipped by 6 bases and J by 4 bases; unmatched bases: 6. Germline CDR1 MNHEY, CDR2 SVGAGI. The CDR3 DNA reads TGTGCCAGCAGGACAGGGAATTCAAATCAGCCCCAGCATTTT. It specifies CASRTGNSNQPQHF.